A selection of T cell receptor beta chains follows, all from one sample in a study of CXCR3-negative and CXCR3-positive naive CD8 T cells. After re-calling the 5' RACE reads, TCRdb lists one entry per CDR3 protein, DNA absent. This repertoire includes about 43,000 distinct CDR3 sequences. The sample was memory CD8+ T cells from blood. The receptors derive from a human donor in good health. Some clones in this sample may be carry-over from other donors' samples. The CDR3 runs from the conserved cysteine through the conserved F or W. Expanded clones are given a class, and other clones once, few, many or no size at all.

V gene	clone size	J gene	CDR3 protein
TRBV19	-	TRBJ2-7	CASSIGAVAYEQYF
TRBV25-1	-	TRBJ2-1	CASSDRLAGGSSYNEQFF
TRBV7-9	-	TRBJ1-1	CASSPGPLWDTEAFF
TRBV4-1	-	TRBJ1-1	CASSQGEGGDTEAFF
TRBV12-3/TRBV12-4	-	TRBJ1-1	CASSLMNTEAFF
TRBV29-1	-	TRBJ2-7	CSVLDRGYYEQYF
TRBV20-1	medium-sized	TRBJ1-2	CSARSGGADYGYTF
TRBV6-5	-	TRBJ2-1	CASSYVASGDYNEQFF
TRBV4-3	-	TRBJ1-5	CASSQDWQGIQPQHF
TRBV28	-	TRBJ2-7	CASSTGFGFKSYEQYF
TRBV25-1	-	TRBJ1-6	CASMASTSPLHF
TRBV6-5	-	TRBJ2-3	CASTEGLGGGPTDTQYF
TRBV20-1	-	TRBJ1-5	CSARARSNQPQHF
TRBV29-1	-	TRBJ2-1	CSVVGAGEQFF
TRBV20-1	-	TRBJ1-1	CSAREDENTEAFF
TRBV9	-	TRBJ2-1	CASSDWSDNEQFF